One and the same sample provided the 11 T cell receptor beta chains below, sequenced in a study of neurological immune-mediated disorders. TCRdb recomputed calls from the 5' RACE reads with MiXCR, one row per CDR3 protein. The table records 15,000 to 20,000 distinct CDR3 sequences, 6.5% to 9% of them present only once. Specimen: CD8+ T cells from blood. The receptors were sampled from a woman in her thirties with HTLV-1-associated myelopathy (HAM/TSP).

Ten or more counts support this clonotype. The chain couples TRBV14 to TRBJ2-7; TRBD1 might be the D (7 bases). The CDR3 length is 16 residues. CDR1 and CDR2 (germline): SGHDN, FVKESK. Trimming left V 4 bases short and J 3 bases short, with 19 bases between. The CDR3 DNA is TGTGCCAGCAGCCGCACTTACAGGGGACTTCTCTACGAGCAGTACTTC. Its translation is CASSRTYRGLLYEQYF.

This clonotype was detected only a few times. The V and J genes are TRBV27 and TRBJ2-7; 8 bases map to TRBD2. The V gene end was trimmed by 5 bases and the J gene end by 3 bases; junction bases not matched to a gene: 12. The CDR3 is made up of 16 amino acids. Germline values: CDR1 MNHEY, CDR2 SMNVEV (reference sequence). This chain's CDR3 is CASSPSSGGKVYEQYF. The CDR3 DNA is TGTGCCAGCAGTCCCTCGAGCGGGGGAAAGGTCTACGAGCAGTACTTC.

This clonotype was detected many times. Given a much more abundant clone one base away, this may be a read error. V gene TRBV6-4 combines with J gene TRBJ2-2, with 8 nucleotides matching TRBD2. V dropped 4 bases and J dropped 3; count of bases not matched to a gene: 1. Germline CDR1 is MRHNA and CDR2 is SNTAGT. The length of the CDR3 is 14 residues. CDR3 residues: CASSAGRDTGELFF. The CDR3 DNA follows: TGTGCCAGCAGTGCCGGGAGGGACACCGGGGAGCTGTTTTTT.

This clonotype was seen repeatedly, ten times or more. The rearrangement joins TRBV20-1 to TRBJ1-2, with 7 bases that match TRBD1. The CDR3 totals 18 residues. CDR1 is DFQATT and CDR2 is SNEGSKA in the germline V gene (reference sequence). Unmatched junction bases numbered 16, after V lost 0 bases and J lost 3 bases. CDR3 in amino acids: CSARDLIGPQGEYYGYTF. The CDR3 DNA follows: TGCAGTGCTAGAGATCTTATAGGACCCCAGGGGGAGTACTATGGCTACACCTTC.

In its sample, this clonotype was seen many times. This rearrangement joins TRBV29-1 to TRBJ2-3; 11 bases are shared with TRBD1. Trimming removed 0 bases from V and 2 bases from J; junction bases left unmatched: 16. The CDR3 loop spans 20 amino acids. Germline CDR1 SQVTM, CDR2 ANQGSEA. The CDR3 sequence: CSVEDWDGGTGGEPTDTQYF. The DNA for the CDR3 is TGCAGCGTTGAAGATTGGGATGGTGGGACAGGGGGAGAGCCCACAGATACGCAGTATTTT.

There are many counts of this clonotype. The chain is built from TRBV19 and TRBJ2-1; 10 bases map to TRBD2. Germline V gene lookup returns CDR1 LNHDA and CDR2 SQIVND (reference sequence). The CDR3 has 15 amino acids. V dropped 1 base and J dropped 7; count of bases not matched to a gene: 4. The CDR3: CASSIVAGGPNEQFF. CDR3 DNA sequence: TGTGCCAGTAGTATAGTAGCGGGGGGACCAAATGAGCAGTTCTTC.

This clonotype was recorded at least ten times. V is TRBV20-1 and J is TRBJ2-2; the D gene is possibly TRBD2 (5 bases). Germline V gives CDR1 DFQATT, CDR2 SNEGSKA (reference sequence). This CDR3 is 15 amino acids long. Trimming cost V 4 bases and J 1 base, with 13 bases left between them. CDR3 sequence reads: CSATALGLNTGELFF. CDR3 sequence (DNA): TGCAGTGCTACTGCCCTCGGACTGAACACCGGGGAGCTGTTTTTT.

This clonotype was seen repeatedly, ten times or more. The V gene is TRBV20-1, the J gene TRBJ2-3; the match to TRBD2 covers 13 bases. Germline CDR1 and CDR2: DFQATT and SNEGSKA (reference sequence). With 0 bases clipped from V and 5 bases from J, the junction kept 2 bases outside the gene matches. The CDR3 runs 15 residues. CDR3 protein: CSARELAGGEDTQYF. The CDR3 DNA sequence: TGCAGTGCTAGAGAACTAGCGGGGGGGGAAGATACGCAGTATTTT.

This clonotype appeared many times. V usage is TRBV10-3 and J usage is TRBJ1-1; no definite D call. Trimming removed 2 bases from V and 0 bases from J, with 10 bases in between. CDR1 and CDR2 (germline): ENHRY, SYGVKD. The CDR3 has 15 residues. In nucleotides, the CDR3 is TGTGCCATCAGTGAGATCGGGGAATTGAACACTGAAGCTTTCTTT. It is translated as CAISEIGELNTEAFF.

This clonotype was counted ten times or more. V usage is TRBV10-3 and J usage is TRBJ1-1, with D possibly matching TRBD1 (5 bases). The V end lost 0 bases, the J end lost 0 bases, and 8 bases lay between the germline ends. Germline lookup yields CDR1 ENHRY and CDR2 SYGVKD. The CDR3 runs 15 residues. The CDR3 loop is CAISESGGMNTEAFF. CDR3 nucleotides: TGTGCCATCAGTGAGTCCGGGGGAATGAACACTGAAGCTTTCTTT.

Many counts were recorded for this clonotype. The rearrangement links TRBV5-1 to TRBJ2-2; 8 positions match TRBD1. The CDR3 length is 17 residues. V gave up 3 bases and J gave up 3 bases; unmatched junction bases: 10. Germline values: CDR1 SGHRS, CDR2 YFSETQ. The CDR3 DNA sequence: TGCGCCAGCAGCTGGACAGGGCTCGATCGGGACACCGGGGAGCTGTTTTTT. Its translation: CASSWTGLDRDTGELFF. Complete variable domain (other parts from reference TRBV5-1 and TRBJ2-2): KAGVTQTPRYLIKTRGQQVTLSCSPISGHRSVSWYQQTPGQGLQFLFEYFSETQRNKGNFPGRFSGRQFSNSRSEMNVSTLELGDSALYLCASSWTGLDRDTGELFFGEGSRLTVL.